This TCR beta chain originates from a study of beta chain features in type 1 diabetes. Overall study results and limits: cDNA-based reads could over-represent cells with high TCR expression. All four CD4+ subsets of Type 1 diabetes patients contained TCRB CDR3s that were moderately but significantly shorter. Patients showed naive, central memory and Treg TCRB repertoires that appeared more similar than those of healthy donors.

Turning to this clone: As yet, its antigen is unknown.

Isolated RNA was reverse transcribed in full, so expressed TCRB transcripts were sequenced. The protocol was immunoSEQ multiplex PCR, while the TCRdb copy is restricted to in-frame clones and leaves out a portion. The sample lists about 14,000 clones; roughly 67% were seen once. The CDR3 is 13 amino acids. Germline V gene lookup returns CDR1 MNHEY and CDR2 SMNVEV (reference sequence). The ends were cut back, 0 bases at V and 6 bases at J, with 7 bases in the middle. Material: stem cell memory CD4+ T cells from blood. The TCR comes from a woman aged 18-29 years with type 1 diabetes. This chain uses TRBV27 with TRBJ2-3; weak D call: TRBD2 (5 bases). The CDR3 sequence: CASSLSIADTQYF. The CDR3 region has the DNA TGTGCCAGCAGTTTATCGATAGCGGATACGCAGTATTTT.